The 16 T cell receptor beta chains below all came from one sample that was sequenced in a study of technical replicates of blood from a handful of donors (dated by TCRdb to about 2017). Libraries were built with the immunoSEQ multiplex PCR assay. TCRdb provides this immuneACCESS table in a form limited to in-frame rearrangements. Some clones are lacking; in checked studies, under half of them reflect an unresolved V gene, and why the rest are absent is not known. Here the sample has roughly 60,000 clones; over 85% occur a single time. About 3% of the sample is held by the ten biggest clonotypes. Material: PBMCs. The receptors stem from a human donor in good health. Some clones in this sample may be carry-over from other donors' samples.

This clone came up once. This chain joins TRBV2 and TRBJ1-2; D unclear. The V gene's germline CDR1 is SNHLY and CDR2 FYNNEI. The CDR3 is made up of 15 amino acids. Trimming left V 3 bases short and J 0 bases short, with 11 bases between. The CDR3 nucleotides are TGTGCCAGCAGTGACTGGACTGTAGCTAACTATGGCTACACCTTC. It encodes CASSDWTVANYGYTF.

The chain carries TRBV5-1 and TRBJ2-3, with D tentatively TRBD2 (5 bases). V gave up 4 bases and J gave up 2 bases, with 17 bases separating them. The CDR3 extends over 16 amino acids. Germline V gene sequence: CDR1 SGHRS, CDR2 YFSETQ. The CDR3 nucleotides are TGCGCCAGCAGCGCGGGTCTAGGTCAGGTCACAGATACGCAGTATTTT. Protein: CASSAGLGQVTDTQYF.

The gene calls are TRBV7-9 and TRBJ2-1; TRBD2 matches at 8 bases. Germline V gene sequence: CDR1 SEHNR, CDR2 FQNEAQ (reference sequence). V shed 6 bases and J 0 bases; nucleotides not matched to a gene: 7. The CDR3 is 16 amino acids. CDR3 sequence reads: CASSGSGGSSYNEQFF. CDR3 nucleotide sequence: TGTGCCAGCAGTGGGAGCGGGGGAAGCTCCTACAATGAGCAGTTCTTC.

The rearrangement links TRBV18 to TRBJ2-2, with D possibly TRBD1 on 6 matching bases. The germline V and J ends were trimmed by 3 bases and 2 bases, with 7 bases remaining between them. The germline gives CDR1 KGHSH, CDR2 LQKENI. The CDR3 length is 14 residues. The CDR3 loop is CASSPGQNTGELFF. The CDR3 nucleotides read TGTGCCAGCTCACCGGGACAAAACACCGGGGAGCTGTTTTTT. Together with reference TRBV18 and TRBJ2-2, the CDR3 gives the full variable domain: NAGVMQNPRHLVRRRGQEARLRCSPMKGHSHVYWYRQLPEEGLKFMVYLQKENIIDESGMPKERFSAEFPKEGPSILRIQQVVRGDSAAYFCASSPGQNTGELFFGEGSRLTVL.

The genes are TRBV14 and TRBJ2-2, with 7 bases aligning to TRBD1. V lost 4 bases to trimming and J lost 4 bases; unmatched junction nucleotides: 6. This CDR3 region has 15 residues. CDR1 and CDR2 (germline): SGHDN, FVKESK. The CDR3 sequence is CASSLEDRSTGELFF. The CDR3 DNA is TGTGCCAGCAGCCTTGAGGACAGGTCCACCGGGGAGCTGTTTTTT.

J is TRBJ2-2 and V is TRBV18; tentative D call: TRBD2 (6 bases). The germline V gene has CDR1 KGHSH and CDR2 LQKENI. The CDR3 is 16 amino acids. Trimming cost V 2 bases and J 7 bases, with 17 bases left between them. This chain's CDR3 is CASSPFAVVTSGELFF. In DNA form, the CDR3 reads TGTGCCAGCTCACCATTCGCAGTGGTGACTAGCGGGGAGCTGTTTTTT.

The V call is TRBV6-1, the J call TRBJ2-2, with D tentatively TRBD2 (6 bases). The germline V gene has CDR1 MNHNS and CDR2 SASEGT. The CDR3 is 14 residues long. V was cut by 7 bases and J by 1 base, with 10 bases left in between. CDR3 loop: CASMVAVNTGELFF. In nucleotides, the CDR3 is TGTGCCAGCATGGTAGCGGTGAACACCGGGGAGCTGTTTTTT.

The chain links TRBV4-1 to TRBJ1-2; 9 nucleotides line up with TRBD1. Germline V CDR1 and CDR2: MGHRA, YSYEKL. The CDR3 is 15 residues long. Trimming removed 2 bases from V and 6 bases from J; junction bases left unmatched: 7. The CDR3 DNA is TGCGCCAGCAGCCAACCACGGGACAGGGTCCATGGCTACACCTTC. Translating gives CASSQPRDRVHGYTF.

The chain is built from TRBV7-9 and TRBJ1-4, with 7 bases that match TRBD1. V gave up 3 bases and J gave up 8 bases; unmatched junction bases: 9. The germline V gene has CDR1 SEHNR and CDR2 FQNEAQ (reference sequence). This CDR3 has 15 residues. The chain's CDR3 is CASSFRTGGSEKLFF. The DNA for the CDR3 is TGTGCCAGCAGCTTCAGGACAGGTGGTTCGGAAAAACTGTTTTTT.

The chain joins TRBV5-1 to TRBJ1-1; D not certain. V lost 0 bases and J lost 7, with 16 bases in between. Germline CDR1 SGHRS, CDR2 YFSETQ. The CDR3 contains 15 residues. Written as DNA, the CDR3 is TGCGCCAGCAGCTTGGATAGGAGGGTCGGCGATGAAGCTTTCTTT. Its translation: CASSLDRRVGDEAFF.

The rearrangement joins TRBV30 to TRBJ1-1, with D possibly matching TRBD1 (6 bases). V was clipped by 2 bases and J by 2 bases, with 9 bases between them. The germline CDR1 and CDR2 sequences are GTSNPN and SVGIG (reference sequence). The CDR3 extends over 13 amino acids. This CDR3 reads CAWSLRGNTEAFF. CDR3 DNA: TGTGCCTGGAGTCTCAGGGGCAACACTGAAGCTTTCTTT.

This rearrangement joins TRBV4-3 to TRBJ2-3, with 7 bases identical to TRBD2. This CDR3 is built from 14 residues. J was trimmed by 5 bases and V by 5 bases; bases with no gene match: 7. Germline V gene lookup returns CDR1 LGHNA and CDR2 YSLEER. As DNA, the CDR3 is TGCGCCAGCAGCGGGGCGGGAGAAGGAGATACGCAGTATTTT. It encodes CASSGAGEGDTQYF.

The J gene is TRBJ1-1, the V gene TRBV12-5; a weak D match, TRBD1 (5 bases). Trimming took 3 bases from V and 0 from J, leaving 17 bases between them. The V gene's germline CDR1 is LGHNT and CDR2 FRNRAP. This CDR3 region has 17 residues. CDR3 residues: CASGFRRYRGLNTEAFF. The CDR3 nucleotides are TGTGCTAGTGGTTTCAGACGATATAGGGGCCTGAACACTGAAGCTTTCTTT.

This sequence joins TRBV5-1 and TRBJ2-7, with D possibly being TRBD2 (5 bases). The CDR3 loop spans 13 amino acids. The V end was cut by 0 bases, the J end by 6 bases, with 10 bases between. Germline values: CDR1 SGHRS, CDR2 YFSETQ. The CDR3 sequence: CASSLDTEAEQYF. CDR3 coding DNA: TGCGCCAGCAGCTTGGATACGGAGGCCGAGCAGTACTTC. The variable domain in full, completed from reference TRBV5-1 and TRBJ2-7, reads KAGVTQTPRYLIKTRGQQVTLSCSPISGHRSVSWYQQTPGQGLQFLFEYFSETQRNKGNFPGRFSGRQFSNSRSEMNVSTLELGDSALYLCASSLDTEAEQYFGPGTRLTVT.

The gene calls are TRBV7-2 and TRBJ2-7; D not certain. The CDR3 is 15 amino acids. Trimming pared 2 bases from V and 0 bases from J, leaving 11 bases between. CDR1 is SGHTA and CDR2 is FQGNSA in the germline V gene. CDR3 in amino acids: CASSLSRHLSYEQYF. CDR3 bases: TGTGCCAGCAGCTTAAGCCGCCATCTCTCCTACGAGCAGTACTTC. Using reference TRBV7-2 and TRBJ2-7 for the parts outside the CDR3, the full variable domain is GAGVSQSPSNKVTEKGKDVELRCDPISGHTALYWYRQSLGQGLEFLIYFQGNSAPDKSGLPSDRFSAERTGGSVSTLTIQRTQQEDSAVYLCASSLSRHLSYEQYFGPGTRLTVT.

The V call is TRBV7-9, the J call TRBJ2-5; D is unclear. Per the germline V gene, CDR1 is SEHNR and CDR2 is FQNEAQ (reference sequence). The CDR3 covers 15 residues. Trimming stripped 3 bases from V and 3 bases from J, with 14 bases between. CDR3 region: CASSFSTPREETQYF. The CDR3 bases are TGTGCCAGCAGCTTTAGTACCCCCCGGGAAGAGACCCAGTACTTC. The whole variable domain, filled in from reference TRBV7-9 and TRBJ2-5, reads DTGVSQNPRHKITKRGQNVTFRCDPISEHNRLYWYRQTLGQGPEFLTYFQNEAQLEKSRLLSDRFSAERPKGSFSTLEIQRTEQGDSAMYLCASSFSTPREETQYFGPGTRLLVL.